This TCR beta chain comes out of a study of OX40 agonist ivuxolimab in advanced cancers. Overall study: Across the patients, intravenous ivuxolimab was delivered every 2 weeks at 0.01 to 10 mg/kg.

Enrollment shut out patients with autoimmune disease history or systemic immunosuppression. This CDR3 region has 16 residues. V dropped 4 bases and J dropped 2; count of bases not matched to a gene: 6. The V gene's germline CDR1 is ENHRY and CDR2 SYGVKD. Sequencing was performed with immunoSEQ multiplex PCR; in TCRdb, only in-frame clones are kept and a portion is missing. The sample lists around 43,000 clones; around 89% were seen once. This sequence joins TRBV10-3 and TRBJ2-4, with 9 bases that match TRBD1. The starting material was CD4+ or CD8+ T cells sorted from blood, obtained in a trial of the OX40 agonist ivuxolimab. This TCR was recovered from an adult with an advanced solid tumor such as melanoma, head and neck, liver or kidney cancer. DNA of the CDR3: TGTGCCATCAGTGGGACAGGGGTGAGGTCCAAAAACATTCAGTACTTC. Translated, it gives CAISGTGVRSKNIQYF.